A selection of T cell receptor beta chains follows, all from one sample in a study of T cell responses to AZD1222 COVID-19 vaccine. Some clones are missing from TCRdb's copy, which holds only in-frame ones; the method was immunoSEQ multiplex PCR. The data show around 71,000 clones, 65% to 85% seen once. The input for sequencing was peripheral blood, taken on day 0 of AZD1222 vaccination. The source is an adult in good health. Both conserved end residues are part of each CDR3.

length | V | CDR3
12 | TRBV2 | CARGQGTYEQYF
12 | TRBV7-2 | CASSPDTGELFF
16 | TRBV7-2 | CASSSIGLADTYEQYF
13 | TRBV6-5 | CASSLGQSTEAFF
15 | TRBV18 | CASSPRSATNEKLFF
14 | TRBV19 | CASSQQGVGNIQYF
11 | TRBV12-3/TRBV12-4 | CASSSDWGAFF
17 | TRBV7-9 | CASSLLPHGDRGTEAFF
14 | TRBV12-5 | CASGPQGARNEQFF
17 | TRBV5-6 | CASSPGLAGGQAHEQFF
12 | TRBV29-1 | CSVAQAYNEQFF
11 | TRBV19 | CASSRPLEAFF
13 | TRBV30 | CAWSITGGTEAFF
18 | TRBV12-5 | CASGLVLRDKDSNYGYTF
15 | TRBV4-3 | CASSQESGDPYEQYF
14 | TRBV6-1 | CASSDPLGGAAQYF
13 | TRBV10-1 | CASSMLSNTEAFF
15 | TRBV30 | CAWRPPGPTKEKLFF
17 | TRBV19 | CASKDPRRRFMNTEAFF
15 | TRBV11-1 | CASSLAGTGPYEQYF
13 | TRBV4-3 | CASSLDSYNEQFF
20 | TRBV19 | CASSIDNDRVRDYSNQPQHF
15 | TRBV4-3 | CASSQDGQGNYGYTF
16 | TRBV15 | CATSKSFGSGANVLTF
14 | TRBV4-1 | CASSQRQGHNEQFF
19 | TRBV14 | CASSQEAGGRTGGFYGYTF
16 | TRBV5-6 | CASSPSGRENYNEQFF
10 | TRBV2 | CASSRDTQYF
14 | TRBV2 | CASSPNDGPETQYF
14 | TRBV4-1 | CASSQDKGADTQYF
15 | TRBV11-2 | CASSTDRGAPDTQYF
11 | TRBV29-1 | CRTGDNTEAFF
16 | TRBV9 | CASSGATGGEGNTIYF
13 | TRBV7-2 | CASSKGSGNTIYF
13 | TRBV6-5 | CASGRGLTETQYF
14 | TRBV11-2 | CASRVGQGPYEQYF
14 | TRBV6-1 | CASSDGQGAGEQFF
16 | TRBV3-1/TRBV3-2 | CASSPVREGSYNEQFF
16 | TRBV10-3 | CALRTGTGTNNSPLHF
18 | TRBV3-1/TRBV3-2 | CASSPGLVRAVPQETQYF
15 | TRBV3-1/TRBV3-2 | CASSPLLGLDYEQYF
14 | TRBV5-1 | CASSLALGRDEQYF
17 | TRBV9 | CASSAQRDRATDSPLHF
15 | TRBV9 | CASSPFGEGTDTQYF
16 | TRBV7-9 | CASSLPRVGSGNTIYF
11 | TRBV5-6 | CASSRFHEQYF
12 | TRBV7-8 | CASSWTGSEAFF
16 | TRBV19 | CASSRGQGISNQPQHF
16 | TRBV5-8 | CASSLWAGISNQPQHF
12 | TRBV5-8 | CASSLFSDEQFF
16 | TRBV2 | CASRDRPSILPDTQYF